In its sample, the clone carrying this TCR beta chain was seen once. The assay was immunoSEQ multiplex PCR, and TCRdb's table has in-frame clones only and misses some. The repertoire holds roughly 240,000 clones, with about 82% as singletons. Cohort allocation depended upon clinical history that participants reported. Each recovered donor of Cohort 3 presented with two negative PCRs, clearance, or symptom resolution. The record originates from a study of blood T cell repertoires in COVID-19. Trimming pared 1 base from V and 9 bases from J, leaving 20 bases between. Germline assignment: CDR1 GTSNPN and CDR2 SVGIG (reference sequence). The CDR3 sequence is 15 residues long.

Material for sequencing was PBMCs or T cells enriched from blood (not recorded which). This TCR was recovered from a woman in her fifties or sixties who had recovered from COVID-19. The chain uses TRBV30 and TRBJ2-3; D is perhaps TRBD2 (6 bases). For the CDR3, the DNA is TGTGCCTGGAGTGGGACCCGACGCCTAGGGAGGACGCAGTATTTT. Protein sequence: CAWSGTRRLGRTQYF. The complete variable domain, with remaining parts taken from reference TRBV30 and TRBJ2-3, reads SQTIHQWPATLVQPVGSPLSLECTVEGTSNPNLYWYRQAAGRGLQLLFYSVGIGQISSEVPQNLSASRPQDRQFILSSKKLLLSDSGFYLCAWSGTRRLGRTQYFGPGTRLTVL.